Listed here is a single T cell receptor (beta chain). MiXCR, run by TCRdb on the RACE reads, gives a single entry per CDR3 protein. The repertoire has roughly 250,000 distinct CDR3 sequences, around 9.3% of them found once; the top ten carry 2% to 2.5%. This specimen belongs to a study of human T cells and chemical hapten exposure. As for time point: pre-sensitization, week 0. As to treatment: therapeutic diphenylcyclopropenone sensitization with weekly scalp DPC. This CDR3 comprises 14 residues. The germline V gene has CDR1 MGHRA and CDR2 YSYEKL. The germline V and J ends were trimmed by 4 bases and 6 bases, with 13 bases remaining between them.

The TCR was taken from a woman in her 40s with alopecia areata. Some clones in this sample may be carry-over from other donors' samples. This chain links TRBV4-1 with TRBJ2-1; D unresolved. The specimen was whole blood, collected in connection with sensitization to the hapten diphenylcyclopropenone (DPC). The CDR3 nucleotides are TGCGCCAGCAGCCCAAGGAATTTTGGCAATGAGCAGTTCTTC. Residues: CASSPRNFGNEQFF.